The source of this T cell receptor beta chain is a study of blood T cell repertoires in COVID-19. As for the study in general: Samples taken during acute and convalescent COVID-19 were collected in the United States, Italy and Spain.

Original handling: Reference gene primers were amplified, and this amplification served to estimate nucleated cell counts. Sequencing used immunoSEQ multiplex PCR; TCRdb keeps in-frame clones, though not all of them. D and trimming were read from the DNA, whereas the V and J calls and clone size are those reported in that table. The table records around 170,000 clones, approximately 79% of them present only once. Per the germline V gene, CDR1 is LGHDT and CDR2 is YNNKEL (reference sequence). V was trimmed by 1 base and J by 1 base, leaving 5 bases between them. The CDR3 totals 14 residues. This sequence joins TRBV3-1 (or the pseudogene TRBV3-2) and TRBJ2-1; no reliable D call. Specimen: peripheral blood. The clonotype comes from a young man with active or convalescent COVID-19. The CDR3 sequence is CASSQAGSYNEQFF. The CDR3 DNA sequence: TGTGCCAGCAGCCAAGCCGGGTCCTACAATGAGCAGTTCTTC.